Presented here are 8 T cell receptor beta chains from one specimen sequenced in a study of cytomegalovirus exposure and HLA in healthy donors (dated by TCRdb to 2015 to 2018). The method behind the library was the immunoSEQ multiplex PCR assay. The multiplex PCR relied on a mix of 60 forward primers for TCR Vbeta segments and 13 reverse primers for TCR Jbeta segments. The clones in this table, taken by TCRdb from immuneACCESS, are in-frame only. Not every clone is retained; where verified, under half of the shortfall comes from an unresolved V gene, and the cause of the rest is unknown. This sample gives more than 150,000 clones in total; around 81% of them show up just once. The ten largest account for around 2.2% of the sample. Sequenced: PBMCs. The receptors shown here come from a woman aged 18-29 years in good health and CMV-seropositive.

The J gene is TRBJ1-1, the V gene TRBV12-2. TRBV12-2 is given as a pseudogene. The CDR3 is 14 amino acids. CDR3 nucleotides: TGTGCAAGTCGCTACACGGGGATGAACACTGAAGCTTTCTTT. Translated: CASRYTGMNTEAFF.

This chain links TRBV9 with TRBJ1-4, with D perhaps matching TRBD1 (5 bases). V lost 4 bases to trimming and J lost 0 bases, with 7 bases between them. There are 14 residues in the CDR3. CDR1 is SGDLS and CDR2 is YYNGEE in the germline V gene. CDR3: CASSTGSTNEKLFF. In DNA, the CDR3 is TGTGCCAGCAGCACAGGTTCAACTAATGAAAAACTGTTTTTT.

This clone was recorded once. V is TRBV30 and J is TRBJ1-1; D is ambiguous. Per the germline V gene, CDR1 is GTSNPN and CDR2 is SVGIG (reference sequence). The CDR3 consists of 14 residues. V lost 0 bases and J lost 5, with 13 bases in between. CDR3 DNA: TGTGCCTGGAGTGTAGGTGGGCCTGGGACTGAAGCTTTCTTT. Its protein is CAWSVGGPGTEAFF.

The chain joins TRBV7-9 to TRBJ2-1, with 10 bases that match TRBD2. Germline V lookup: CDR1 SEHNR, CDR2 FQNEAQ (reference sequence). CDR3 length equals 14 residues. V shed 5 bases and J 10 bases; nucleotides not matched to a gene: 8. CDR3 sequence reads: CASSLGLAVMEQFF. The CDR3 coding sequence is TGTGCCAGCAGCCTTGGACTAGCGGTGATGGAGCAGTTCTTC.

This clone occurred a few times. V gene TRBV10-1 combines with J gene TRBJ2-7, with 8 bases identical to TRBD1. CDR3 length: 16 residues. CDR1 and CDR2 from the germline V gene are WNHNN and SYGVQD (reference sequence). V was pared by 0 bases and J by 3 bases, with 7 bases of the junction left unmatched. DNA for the CDR3: TGCGCCAGCAGTGAGTCCGTGGACAGGGAACGCTACGAGCAGTACGTC. Amino acid sequence: CASSESVDRERYEQYV.

The J gene is TRBJ1-3, the V gene TRBV6-6; a possible D gene is TRBD1 (5 bases). The germline V and J ends were trimmed by 6 bases and 9 bases, with 18 bases remaining between them. Germline CDR1 is MNHNY and CDR2 is SVGAGI (reference sequence). The CDR3 runs 14 residues. Here the CDR3 DNA reads TGTGCCAGCAGCGAACACGGGGGATTCGGCACCATATATTTT. This translates into CASSEHGGFGTIYF.

This clone was recorded only once. The chain recombines TRBV2 with TRBJ1-1, with 8 bases identical to TRBD1. Germline CDR1 is SNHLY and CDR2 is FYNNEI. The CDR3 consists of 16 residues. After removal of 2 bases from V and 0 bases from J, the junction contained 5 bases not matched to a gene. Written as DNA, the CDR3 is TGTGCCAGCAGTGAACTCGGACAGGGAATGAACACTGAAGCTTTCTTT. Residues: CASSELGQGMNTEAFF. The whole variable domain, remainder taken from reference TRBV2 and TRBJ1-1, is EPEVTQTPSHQVTQMGQEVILRCVPISNHLYFYWYRQILGQKVEFLVSFYNNEISEKSEIFDDQFSVERPDGSNFTLKIRSTKLEDSAMYFCASSELGQGMNTEAFFGQGTRLTVV.

This clone was counted a single time. The J gene is TRBJ1-1, the V gene TRBV18; tentatively, D is TRBD1 (6 bases). Germline values: CDR1 KGHSH, CDR2 LQKENI. This CDR3 comprises 14 residues. V was trimmed by 3 bases and J by 3 bases, leaving 11 bases between them. CDR3 protein: CASSPSQGYTEAFF. The CDR3 coding sequence is TGTGCCAGCTCACCGTCCCAGGGGTACACTGAAGCTTTCTTT.